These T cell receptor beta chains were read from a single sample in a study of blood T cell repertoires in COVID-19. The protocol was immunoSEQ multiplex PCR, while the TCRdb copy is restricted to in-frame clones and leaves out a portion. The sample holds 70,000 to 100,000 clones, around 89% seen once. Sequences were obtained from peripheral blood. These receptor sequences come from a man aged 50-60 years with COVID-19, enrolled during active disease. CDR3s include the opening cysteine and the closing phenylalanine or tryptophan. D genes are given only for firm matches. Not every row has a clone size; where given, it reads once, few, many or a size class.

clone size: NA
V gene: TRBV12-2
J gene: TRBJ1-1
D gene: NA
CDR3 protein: CASRLGQGPSEGEAFF
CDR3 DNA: TGTGCAAGTCGCTTAGGACAGGGACCCTCGGAGGGTGAAGCTTTCTTT

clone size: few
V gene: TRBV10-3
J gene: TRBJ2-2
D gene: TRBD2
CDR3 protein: CAISPGLAGGLTGELFF
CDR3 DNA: TGTGCCATCAGCCCTGGACTAGCGGGGGGGCTAACCGGGGAGCTGTTTTTT

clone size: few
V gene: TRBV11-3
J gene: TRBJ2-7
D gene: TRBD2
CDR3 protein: CASSSSGTRTYEQYF
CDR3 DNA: TGTGCCAGCAGTTCTAGCGGGACGCGGACCTACGAGCAGTACTTC

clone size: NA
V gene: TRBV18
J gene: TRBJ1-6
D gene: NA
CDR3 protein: CASSPAGNNNSPLHF
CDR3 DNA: TGTGCCAGCTCACCGGCGGGAAATAATAATTCACCCCTCCACTTT

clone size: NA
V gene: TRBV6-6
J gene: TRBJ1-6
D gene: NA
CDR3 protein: CASTTQNSPLHF
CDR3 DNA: TGTGCCAGCACTACTCAAAATTCACCCCTCCACTTT

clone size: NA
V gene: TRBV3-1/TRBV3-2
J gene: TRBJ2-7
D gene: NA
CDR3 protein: CASSQDPVYEQYF
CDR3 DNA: TGTGCCAGCAGCCAAGATCCCGTGTACGAGCAGTACTTC

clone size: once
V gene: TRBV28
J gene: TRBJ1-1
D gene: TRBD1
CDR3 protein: CASSTNRDRGLAFF
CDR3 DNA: TGTGCCAGCAGTACGAACCGGGACAGGGGCCTGGCTTTCTTT

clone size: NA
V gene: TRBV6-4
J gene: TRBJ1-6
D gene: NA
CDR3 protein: CASSESEGVMLHF
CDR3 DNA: TGTGCCAGCAGTGAATCAGAGGGCGTCATGCTCCACTTT

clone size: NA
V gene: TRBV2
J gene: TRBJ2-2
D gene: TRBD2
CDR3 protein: CASSAPGLAPRGELFF
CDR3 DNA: TGTGCCAGCAGCGCTCCGGGACTAGCTCCCAGGGGGGAGCTGTTTTTT

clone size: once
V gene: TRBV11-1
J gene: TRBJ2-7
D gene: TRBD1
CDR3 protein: CARIPKTGESYEQYF
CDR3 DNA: TGTGCCAGGATACCCAAGACAGGGGAGTCCTACGAGCAGTACTTC

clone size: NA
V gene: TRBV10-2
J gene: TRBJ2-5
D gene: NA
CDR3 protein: CASSYDRVQETQYF
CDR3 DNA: TGCGCCAGCAGCTATGACAGAGTCCAAGAGACCCAGTACTTC

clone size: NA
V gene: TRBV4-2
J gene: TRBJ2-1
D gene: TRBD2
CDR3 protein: CASSQTLAGSNNEQFF
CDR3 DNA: TGTGCCAGCAGCCAAACCCTAGCGGGGAGTAACAATGAGCAGTTCTTC

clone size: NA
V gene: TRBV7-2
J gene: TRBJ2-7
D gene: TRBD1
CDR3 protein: CASSPDRGQEQYF
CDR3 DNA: TGTGCCAGCAGCCCGGACAGGGGGCAAGAGCAGTACTTC

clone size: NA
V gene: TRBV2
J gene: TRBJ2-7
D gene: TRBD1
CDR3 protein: CASRIDRGSGEQYF
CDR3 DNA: TGTGCCAGCAGGATTGACAGGGGCAGCGGCGAGCAGTACTTC

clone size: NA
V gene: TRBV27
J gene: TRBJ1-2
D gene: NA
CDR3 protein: CASSGGASTLARGYTF
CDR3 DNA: TGTGCCAGCAGTGGGGGGGCGTCAACCCTAGCTCGTGGCTACACCTTC

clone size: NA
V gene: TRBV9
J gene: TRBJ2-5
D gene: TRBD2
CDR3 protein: CASSVGGGGNVETQYF
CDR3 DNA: TGTGCCAGCAGCGTAGGTGGCGGGGGTAACGTAGAGACCCAGTACTTC

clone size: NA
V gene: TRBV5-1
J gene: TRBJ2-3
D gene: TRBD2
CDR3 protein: CASTKGASGGTDTQYF
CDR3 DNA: TGCGCCAGCACCAAAGGGGCTAGCGGGGGCACAGATACGCAGTATTTT

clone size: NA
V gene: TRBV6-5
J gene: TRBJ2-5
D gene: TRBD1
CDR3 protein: CASSYRDRETQYF
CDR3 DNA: TGTGCCAGCAGTTACCGGGACAGAGAGACCCAGTACTTC

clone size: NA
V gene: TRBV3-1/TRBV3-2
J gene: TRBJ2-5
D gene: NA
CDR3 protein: CASSRGWETQYF
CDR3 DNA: TGTGCCAGCAGCCGAGGCTGGGAGACCCAGTACTTC

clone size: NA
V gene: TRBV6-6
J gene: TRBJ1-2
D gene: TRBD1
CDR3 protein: CASSYERQGANYGYTF
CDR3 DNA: TGTGCCAGCAGTTACGAGAGACAGGGGGCTAACTATGGCTACACCTTC

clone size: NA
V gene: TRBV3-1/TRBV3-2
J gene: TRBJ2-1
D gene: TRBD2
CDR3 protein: CASSQDRSGGGNEQFF
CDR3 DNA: TGTGCCAGCAGCCAAGATCGGAGCGGGGGCGGTAATGAGCAGTTCTTC

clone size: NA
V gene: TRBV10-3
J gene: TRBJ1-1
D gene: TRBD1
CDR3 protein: CAISPTTGGEAFF
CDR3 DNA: TGTGCCATCAGCCCAACCACAGGGGGTGAAGCTTTCTTT

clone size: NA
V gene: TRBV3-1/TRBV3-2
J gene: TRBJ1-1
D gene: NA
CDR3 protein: CASSQEGGRDTEAFF
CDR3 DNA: TGTGCCAGCAGCCAAGAGGGGGGGCGAGACACTGAAGCTTTCTTT

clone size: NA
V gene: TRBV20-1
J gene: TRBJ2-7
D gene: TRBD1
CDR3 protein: CSASGQGVSYEQYF
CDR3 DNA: TGCAGTGCTAGTGGACAGGGGGTCTCCTACGAGCAGTACTTC

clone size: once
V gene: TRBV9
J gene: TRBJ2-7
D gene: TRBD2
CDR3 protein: CASSVGSGGAYEQYF
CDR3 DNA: TGTGCCAGCAGCGTAGGTAGCGGGGGAGCCTACGAGCAGTACTTC

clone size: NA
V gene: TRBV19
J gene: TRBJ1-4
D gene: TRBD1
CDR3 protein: CASSMGRRGHEKLFF
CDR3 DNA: TGTGCCAGTAGTATGGGTCGCAGGGGGCATGAAAAACTGTTTTTT

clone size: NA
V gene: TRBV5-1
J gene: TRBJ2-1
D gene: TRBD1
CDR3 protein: CASSLDRGGNEQFF
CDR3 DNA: TGCGCCAGCAGCTTAGACAGGGGCGGCAATGAGCAGTTCTTC

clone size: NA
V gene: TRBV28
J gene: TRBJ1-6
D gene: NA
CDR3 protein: CASRPGVSNSPLHF
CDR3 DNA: TGTGCCAGCAGGCCAGGGGTTAGCAATTCACCCCTCCACTTT

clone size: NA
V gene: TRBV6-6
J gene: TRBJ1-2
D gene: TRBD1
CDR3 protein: CASSYVDRPPTF
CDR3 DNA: TGTGCCAGCAGTTACGTGGACAGGCCCCCTACCTTC

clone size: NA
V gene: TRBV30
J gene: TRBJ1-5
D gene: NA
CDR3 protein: CAWSVGPGANQPQHF
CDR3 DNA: TGTGCCTGGAGTGTAGGTCCAGGGGCAAACCAGCCCCAGCATTTT

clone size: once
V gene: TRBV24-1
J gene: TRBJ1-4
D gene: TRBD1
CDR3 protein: CATSEGQGANEKLFF
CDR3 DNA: TGTGCCACCAGTGAAGGACAGGGAGCTAATGAAAAACTGTTTTTT

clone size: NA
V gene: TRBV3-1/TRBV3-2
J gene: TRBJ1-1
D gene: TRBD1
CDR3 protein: CASSLARTGGTEAFF
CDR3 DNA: TGTGCCAGCAGTCTAGCAAGGACAGGGGGGACTGAAGCTTTCTTT

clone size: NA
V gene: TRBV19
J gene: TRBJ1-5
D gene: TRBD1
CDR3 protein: CASSRDRSGNQPQHF
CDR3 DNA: TGTGCCAGTAGTAGGGACAGGTCGGGCAATCAGCCCCAGCATTTT

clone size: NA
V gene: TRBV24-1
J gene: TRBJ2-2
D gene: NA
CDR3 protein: CATSVAANTGELFF
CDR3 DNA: TGTGCCACCAGTGTAGCGGCGAACACCGGGGAGCTGTTTTTT

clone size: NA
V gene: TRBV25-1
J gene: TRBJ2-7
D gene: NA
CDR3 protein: CASRGGGLYEQYF
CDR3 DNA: TGTGCCAGCAGAGGTGGGGGGTTGTACGAGCAGTACTTC

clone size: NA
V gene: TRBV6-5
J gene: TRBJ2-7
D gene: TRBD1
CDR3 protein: CASKIGQGSSYEQYF
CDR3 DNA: TGTGCCAGCAAGATAGGACAGGGAAGTTCCTACGAGCAGTACTTC

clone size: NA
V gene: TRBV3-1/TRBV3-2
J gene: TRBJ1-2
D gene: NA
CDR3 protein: CASSPAAGGYGYTF
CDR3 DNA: TGTGCCAGCAGCCCCGCCGCCGGGGGTTATGGCTACACCTTC

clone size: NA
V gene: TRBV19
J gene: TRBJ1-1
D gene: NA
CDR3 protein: CASQTSGTEAFF
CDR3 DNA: TGTGCCAGTCAGACCTCGGGGACTGAAGCTTTCTTT

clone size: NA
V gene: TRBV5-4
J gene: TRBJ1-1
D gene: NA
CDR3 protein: CASSQTALNTEAFF
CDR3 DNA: TGTGCCAGCAGCCAGACAGCTTTGAACACTGAAGCTTTCTTT

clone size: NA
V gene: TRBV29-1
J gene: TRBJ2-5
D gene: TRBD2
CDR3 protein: CSVGGLAGGPETQYF
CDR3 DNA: TGCAGCGTCGGAGGACTAGCGGGGGGGCCGGAGACCCAGTACTTC

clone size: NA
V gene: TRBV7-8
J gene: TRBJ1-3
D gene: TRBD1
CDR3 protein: CASSFAGQGYGNTIYF
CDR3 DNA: TGTGCCAGCAGCTTCGCTGGACAGGGGTACGGAAACACCATATATTTT

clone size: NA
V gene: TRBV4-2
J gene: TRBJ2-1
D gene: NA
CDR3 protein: CASSQETRYNEQFF
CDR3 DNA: TGTGCCAGCAGCCAAGAGACTAGGTACAATGAGCAGTTCTTC

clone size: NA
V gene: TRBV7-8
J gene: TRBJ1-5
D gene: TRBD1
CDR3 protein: CASSLTGTDNQPQHF
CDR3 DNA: TGTGCCAGCAGCTTAACTGGGACAGACAATCAGCCCCAGCATTTT

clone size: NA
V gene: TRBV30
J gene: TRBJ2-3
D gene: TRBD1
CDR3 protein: CAWSRGQGPTDTQYF
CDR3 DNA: TGTGCCTGGAGCAGAGGACAGGGACCCACAGATACGCAGTATTTT

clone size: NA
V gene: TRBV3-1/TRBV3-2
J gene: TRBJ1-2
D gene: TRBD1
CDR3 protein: CASSQWTGSYGYTF
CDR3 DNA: TGTGCCAGCAGCCAATGGACAGGGAGCTATGGCTACACCTTC

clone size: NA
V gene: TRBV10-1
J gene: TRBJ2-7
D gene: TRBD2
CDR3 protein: CASSTGGRGEQYF
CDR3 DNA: TGCGCCAGCAGTACGGGGGGGCGGGGCGAGCAGTACTTC

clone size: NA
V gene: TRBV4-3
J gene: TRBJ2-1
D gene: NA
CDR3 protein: CASSQDLILAPQQYNEQFF
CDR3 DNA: TGCGCCAGCAGCCAAGATTTAATACTAGCCCCTCAGCAGTACAATGAGCAGTTCTTC

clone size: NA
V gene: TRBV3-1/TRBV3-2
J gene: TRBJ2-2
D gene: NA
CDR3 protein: CASSPTGSGELFF
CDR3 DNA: TGTGCCAGCAGCCCGACGGGGTCCGGGGAGCTGTTTTTT

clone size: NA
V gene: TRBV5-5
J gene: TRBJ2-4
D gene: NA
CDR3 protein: CASSFLSRENIQYF
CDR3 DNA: TGTGCCAGCAGCTTTTTATCCCGGGAAAACATTCAGTACTTC